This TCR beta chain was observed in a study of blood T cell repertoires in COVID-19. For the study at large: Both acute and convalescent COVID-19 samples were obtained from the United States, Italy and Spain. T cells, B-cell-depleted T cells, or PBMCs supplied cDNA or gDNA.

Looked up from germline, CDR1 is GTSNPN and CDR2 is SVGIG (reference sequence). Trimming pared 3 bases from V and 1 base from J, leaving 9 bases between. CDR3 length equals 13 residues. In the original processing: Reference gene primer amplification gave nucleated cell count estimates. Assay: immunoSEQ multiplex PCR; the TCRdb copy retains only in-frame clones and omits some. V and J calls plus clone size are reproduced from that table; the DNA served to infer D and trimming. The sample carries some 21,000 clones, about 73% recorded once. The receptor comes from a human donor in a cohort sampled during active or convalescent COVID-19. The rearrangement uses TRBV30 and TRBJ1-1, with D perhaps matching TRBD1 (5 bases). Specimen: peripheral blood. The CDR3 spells CAWRGRANTEAFF. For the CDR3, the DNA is TGTGCCTGGAGGGGCAGGGCGAACACTGAAGCTTTCTTT.